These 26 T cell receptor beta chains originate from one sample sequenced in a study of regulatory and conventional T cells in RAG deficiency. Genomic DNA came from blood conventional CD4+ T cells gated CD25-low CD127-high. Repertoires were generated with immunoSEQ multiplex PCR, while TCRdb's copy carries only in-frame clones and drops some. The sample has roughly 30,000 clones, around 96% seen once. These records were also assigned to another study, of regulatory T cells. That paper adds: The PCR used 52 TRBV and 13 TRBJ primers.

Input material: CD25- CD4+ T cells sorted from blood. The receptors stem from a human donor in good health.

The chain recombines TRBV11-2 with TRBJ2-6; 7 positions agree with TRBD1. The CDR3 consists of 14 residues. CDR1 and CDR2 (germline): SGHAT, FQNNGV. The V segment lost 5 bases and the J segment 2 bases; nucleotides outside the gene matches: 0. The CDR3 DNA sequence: TGTGCCAGCAGCGACAGGGCTGGGGCCAACGTCCTGACTTTC. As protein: CASSDRAGANVLTF.

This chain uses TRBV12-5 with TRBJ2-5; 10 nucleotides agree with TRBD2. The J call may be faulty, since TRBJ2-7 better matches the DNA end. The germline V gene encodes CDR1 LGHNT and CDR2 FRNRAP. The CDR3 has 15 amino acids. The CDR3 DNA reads TGTGCTAGTGGGGTGGCTAGCGGGAGTTCGGGCGAGCAGTACTTC. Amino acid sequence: CASGVASGSSGEQYF.

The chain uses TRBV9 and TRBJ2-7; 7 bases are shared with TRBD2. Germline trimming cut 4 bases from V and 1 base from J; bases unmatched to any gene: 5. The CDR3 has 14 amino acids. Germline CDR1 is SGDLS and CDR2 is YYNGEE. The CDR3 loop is CASSFGGDSYEQYF. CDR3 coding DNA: TGTGCCAGCAGCTTTGGGGGGGATTCCTACGAGCAGTACTTC.

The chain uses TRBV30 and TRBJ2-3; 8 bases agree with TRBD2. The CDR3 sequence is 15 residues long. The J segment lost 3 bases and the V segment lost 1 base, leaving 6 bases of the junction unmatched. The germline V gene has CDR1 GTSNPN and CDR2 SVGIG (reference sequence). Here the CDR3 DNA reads TGTGCCTGGAGTGAAAGGGTAGCGGGGACAGATACGCAGTATTTT. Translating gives CAWSERVAGTDTQYF.

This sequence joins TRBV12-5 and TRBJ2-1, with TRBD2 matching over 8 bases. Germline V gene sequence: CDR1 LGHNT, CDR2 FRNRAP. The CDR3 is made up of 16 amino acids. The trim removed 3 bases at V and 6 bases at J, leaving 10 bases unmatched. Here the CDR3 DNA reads TGTGCTAGTGGTTTTCTGGCGGGGGGTTATCTCAATGAGCAGTTCTTC. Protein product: CASGFLAGGYLNEQFF.

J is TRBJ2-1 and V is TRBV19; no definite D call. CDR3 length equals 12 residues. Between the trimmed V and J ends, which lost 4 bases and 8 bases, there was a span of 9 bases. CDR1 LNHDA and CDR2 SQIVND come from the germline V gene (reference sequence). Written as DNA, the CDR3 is TGTGCCAGTAGTACCACAGTGTATGAGCAGTTCTTC. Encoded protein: CASSTTVYEQFF. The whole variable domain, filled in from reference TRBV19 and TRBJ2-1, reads DGGITQSPKYLFRKEGQNVTLSCEQNLNHDAMYWYRQDPGQGLRLIYYSQIVNDFQKGDIAEGYSVSREKKESFPLTVTSAQKNPTAFYLCASSTTVYEQFFGPGTRLTVL.

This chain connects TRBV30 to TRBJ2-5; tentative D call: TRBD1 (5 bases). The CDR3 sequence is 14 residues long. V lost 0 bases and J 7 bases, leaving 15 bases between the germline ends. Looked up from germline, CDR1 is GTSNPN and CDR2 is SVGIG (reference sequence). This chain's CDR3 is CAWSVTGIHGTQYF. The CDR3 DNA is TGTGCCTGGAGTGTAACAGGCATACATGGGACCCAGTACTTC. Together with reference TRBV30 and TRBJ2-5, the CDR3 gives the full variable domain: SQTIHQWPATLVQPVGSPLSLECTVEGTSNPNLYWYRQAAGRGLQLLFYSVGIGQISSEVPQNLSASRPQDRQFILSSKKLLLSDSGFYLCAWSVTGIHGTQYFGPGTRLLVL.

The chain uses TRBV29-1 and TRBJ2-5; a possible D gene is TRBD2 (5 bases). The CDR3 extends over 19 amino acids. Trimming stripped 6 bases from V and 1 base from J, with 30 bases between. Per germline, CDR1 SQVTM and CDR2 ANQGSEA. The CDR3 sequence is CSVGRSRLLDRAGQETQYF. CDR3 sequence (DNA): TGCAGCGTGGGCCGGTCCCGACTTTTGGATAGGGCGGGCCAAGAGACCCAGTACTTC.

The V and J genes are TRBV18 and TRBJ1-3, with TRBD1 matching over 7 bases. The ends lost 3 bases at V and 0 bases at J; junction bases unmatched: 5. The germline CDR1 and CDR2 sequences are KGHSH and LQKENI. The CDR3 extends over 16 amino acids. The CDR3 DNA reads TGTGCCAGCTCACCCGGGACAGTGGGCTCTGGAAACACCATATATTTT. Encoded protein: CASSPGTVGSGNTIYF.

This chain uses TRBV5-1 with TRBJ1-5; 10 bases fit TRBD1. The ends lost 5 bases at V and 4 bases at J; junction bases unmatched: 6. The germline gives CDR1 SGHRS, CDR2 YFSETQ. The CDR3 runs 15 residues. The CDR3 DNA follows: TGCGCCAGCAGGTGGACAGGGGGACCGAATCAGCCCCAGCATTTT. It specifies CASRWTGGPNQPQHF.

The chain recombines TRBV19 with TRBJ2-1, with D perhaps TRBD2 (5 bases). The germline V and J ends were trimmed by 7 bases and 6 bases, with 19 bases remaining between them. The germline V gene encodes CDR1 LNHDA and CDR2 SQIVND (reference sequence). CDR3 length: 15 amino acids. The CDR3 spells CASKWDGGGANEQFF. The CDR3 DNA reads TGTGCCAGTAAATGGGATGGTGGAGGCGCCAATGAGCAGTTCTTC. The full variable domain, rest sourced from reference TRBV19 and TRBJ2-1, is DGGITQSPKYLFRKEGQNVTLSCEQNLNHDAMYWYRQDPGQGLRLIYYSQIVNDFQKGDIAEGYSVSREKKESFPLTVTSAQKNPTAFYLCASKWDGGGANEQFFGPGTRLTVL.

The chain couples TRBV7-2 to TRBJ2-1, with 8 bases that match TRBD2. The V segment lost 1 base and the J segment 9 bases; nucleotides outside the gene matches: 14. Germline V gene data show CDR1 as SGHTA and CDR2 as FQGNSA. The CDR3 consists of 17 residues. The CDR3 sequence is CASSLGGIRGGDGEQFF. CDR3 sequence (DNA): TGTGCCAGCAGCTTAGGGGGGATTCGGGGGGGTGACGGTGAGCAGTTCTTC.

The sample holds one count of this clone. The CDR3, as DNA: TGTGCCAGTAGTAAACTCCCTAGCGGAATCTCCTACAATGAGCAGTTCTTC. Its translation: CASSKLPSGISYNEQFF. This chain links TRBV19 with TRBJ2-1; 7 bases match TRBD2. After removal of 4 bases from V and 0 bases from J, the junction contained 9 bases not matched to a gene. The CDR3 is 17 amino acids. CDR1 is LNHDA, CDR2 SQIVND, per germline (reference sequence).

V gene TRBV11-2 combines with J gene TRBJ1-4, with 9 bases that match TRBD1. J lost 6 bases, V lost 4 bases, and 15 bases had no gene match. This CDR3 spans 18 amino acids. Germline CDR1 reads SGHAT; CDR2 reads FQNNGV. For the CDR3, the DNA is TGTGCCAGCAGCTCCGCGCGAATAGGGACAGGGTTTGATGAAAAACTGTTTTTT. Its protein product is CASSSARIGTGFDEKLFF.

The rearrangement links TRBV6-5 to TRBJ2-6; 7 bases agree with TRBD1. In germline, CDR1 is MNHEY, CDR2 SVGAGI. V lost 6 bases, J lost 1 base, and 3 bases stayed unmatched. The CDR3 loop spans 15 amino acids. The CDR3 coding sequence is TGTGCCAGCAGCTACAGGGGATCTGGGGCCAACGTCCTGACTTTC. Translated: CASSYRGSGANVLTF.

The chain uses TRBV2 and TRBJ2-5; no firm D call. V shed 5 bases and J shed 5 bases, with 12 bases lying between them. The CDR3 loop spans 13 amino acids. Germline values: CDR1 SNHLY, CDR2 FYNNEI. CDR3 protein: CASSPEARETQYF. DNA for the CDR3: TGTGCCAGCAGTCCGGAAGCGCGGGAGACCCAGTACTTC.

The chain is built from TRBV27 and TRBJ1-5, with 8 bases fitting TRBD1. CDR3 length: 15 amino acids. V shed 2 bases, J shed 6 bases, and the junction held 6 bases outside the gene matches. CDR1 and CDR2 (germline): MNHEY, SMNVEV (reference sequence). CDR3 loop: CASSLKTGAGQPQHF. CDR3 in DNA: TGTGCCAGCAGTTTAAAGACAGGGGCAGGTCAGCCCCAGCATTTT.

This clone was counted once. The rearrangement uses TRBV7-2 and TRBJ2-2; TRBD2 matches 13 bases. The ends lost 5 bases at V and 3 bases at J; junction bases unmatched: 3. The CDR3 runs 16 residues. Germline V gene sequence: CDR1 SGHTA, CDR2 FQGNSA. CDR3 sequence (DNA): TGTGCCAGCAGCGCGACTAGCGGGAGGTACACCGGGGAGCTGTTTTTT. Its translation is CASSATSGRYTGELFF.

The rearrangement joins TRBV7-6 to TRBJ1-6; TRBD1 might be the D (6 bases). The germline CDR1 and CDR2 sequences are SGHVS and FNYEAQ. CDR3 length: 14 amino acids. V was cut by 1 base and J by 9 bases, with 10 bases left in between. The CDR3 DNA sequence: TGTGCCAGCAGCTTAGGTCAGGGGAGTTCACCCCTCCACTTT. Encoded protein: CASSLGQGSSPLHF.

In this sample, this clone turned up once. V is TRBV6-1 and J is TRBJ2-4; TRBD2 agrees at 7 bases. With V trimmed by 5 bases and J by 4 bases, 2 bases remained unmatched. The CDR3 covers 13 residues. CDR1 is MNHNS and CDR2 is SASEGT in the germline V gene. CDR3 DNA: TGTGCCAGCAGTCCTAGCGGTAAAAACATTCAGTACTTC. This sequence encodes CASSPSGKNIQYF.

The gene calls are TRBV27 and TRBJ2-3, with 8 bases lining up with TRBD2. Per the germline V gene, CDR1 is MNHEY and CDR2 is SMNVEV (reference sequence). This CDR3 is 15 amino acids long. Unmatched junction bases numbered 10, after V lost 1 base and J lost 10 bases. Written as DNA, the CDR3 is TGTGCCAGCAGTTTATTACCGGCGGGGGGAGTTCCGCAGTATTTT. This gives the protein CASSLLPAGGVPQYF.

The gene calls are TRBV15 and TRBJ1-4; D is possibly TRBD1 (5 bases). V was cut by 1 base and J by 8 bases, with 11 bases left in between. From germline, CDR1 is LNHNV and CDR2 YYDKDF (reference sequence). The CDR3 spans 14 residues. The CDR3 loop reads CATSRGTNSEKLFF. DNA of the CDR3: TGTGCCACCAGCAGAGGGACAAATAGCGAAAAACTGTTTTTT.

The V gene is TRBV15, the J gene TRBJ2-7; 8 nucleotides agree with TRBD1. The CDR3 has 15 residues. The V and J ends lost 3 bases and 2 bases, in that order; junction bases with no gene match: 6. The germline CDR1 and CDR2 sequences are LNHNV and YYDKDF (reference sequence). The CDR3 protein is CATSRALTGAYEQYF. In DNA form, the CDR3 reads TGTGCCACCAGCAGGGCGTTGACAGGGGCCTACGAGCAGTACTTC.

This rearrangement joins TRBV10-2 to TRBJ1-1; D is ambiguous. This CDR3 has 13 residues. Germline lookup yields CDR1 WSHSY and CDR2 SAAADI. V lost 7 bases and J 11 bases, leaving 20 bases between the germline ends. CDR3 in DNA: TGCGCCAGCAATACCCCTAACCCACCGGGGGCTTTCTTT. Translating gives CASNTPNPPGAFF.

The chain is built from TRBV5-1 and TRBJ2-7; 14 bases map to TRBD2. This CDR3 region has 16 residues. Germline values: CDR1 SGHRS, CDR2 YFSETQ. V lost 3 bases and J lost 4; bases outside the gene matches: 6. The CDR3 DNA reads TGCGCCAGCAGCTCCCGACTAGCGGGAGGGCCATACGAGCAGTACTTC. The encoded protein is CASSSRLAGGPYEQYF.

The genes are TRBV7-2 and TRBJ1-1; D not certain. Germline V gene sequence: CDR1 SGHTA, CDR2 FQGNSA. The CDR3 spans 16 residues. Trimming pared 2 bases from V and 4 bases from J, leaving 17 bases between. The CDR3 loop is CASSLYDPTEGTEAFF. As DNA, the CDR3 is TGTGCCAGCAGCTTATACGATCCGACTGAGGGCACTGAAGCTTTCTTT.